This TCR beta chain was identified in a study of cytomegalovirus exposure and HLA in healthy donors (dated by TCRdb to about 2017). About the full investigation: An earlier analysis of several hundred of the donors reported over 250 Gb of sequence data and about 120 million unique TCR beta sequences obtained from some 200 million T cells. Typing coverage differed by locus: A, B, C, DRB1 and DQB1 were typed in about 629-640 donors, DQA1 in about 500, DPA1 in 600 to 610, and DPB1 in roughly 470. A later genetic analysis used genome-wide SNP genotypes for 398 of the 666 donors, treating that subset as a discovery cohort. Approximately 310 gigabases of sequencing data and approximately 93 million unique TCR sequences were included in an early release covering about 620 HLA-typed donors. On average, about 200,000 unique TCR beta nucleotide sequences were sequenced per donor among several hundred genotyped donors of the cohort, with about 17% of those sequences being non-productive. The study aimed to test whether signatures of past pathogen exposure could be identified by cataloging public T cell receptors. Four to six DR-DQ haplotypes were handled as single units for association and clustering, since linkage in the cohort was strong. In the later analysis, no new phenotypic data were used to find candidate immune exposures; instead, reliance was placed on TCR beta sequences and their occurrence across donors. To decide whether each TCR beta V gene segment behaved as functional or pseudogenic, an earlier analysis of some 600 of the donors relied on high-throughput TCR beta sequencing. Alongside the repertoire data, information on donor age, sex, ethnicity and CMV serostatus was compiled. Every discovery cohort repertoire had been produced on one sequencing platform. High-throughput TCR immunosequencing, statistical association of individual TCRs with disease status, and machine learning were combined to predict cytomegalovirus infection status. A later analysis re-analyzed previously published TCR beta repertoires from 550 to 700 donors and added high-resolution HLA genotyping to study TCR occurrence patterns. A separate validation cohort of about 110 different subjects was used in addition to the approximately 700-subject first cohort. Of the roughly 400 genotyped donors, 65% to 90% were placed in the genetic ancestry cluster associated with self-reported Caucasian donors. The T cell repertoires of around 730 subjects were profiled by immunosequencing and related to cytomegalovirus serostatus. HLA typing included class I and class II loci at four-digit resolution. Broader findings and caveats from the paper: In a later analysis, HLA-associated TCR beta chains were found to be more clonally expanded and to have lower generation probabilities than equally common non-associated chains. Several of the top co-occurrence clusters appeared to be linked to parvovirus B19, influenza, CMV and Epstein-Barr virus, according to a later analysis. The study gave a list of around 170 TCR beta chains associated with cytomegalovirus. In a later analysis, TCR association rates were found to vary across HLA loci, with the most associated TCRs seen for DRB1 alleles and the fewest for HLA-C alleles. A later genetic analysis associated a missense DCLRE1C variant with V-gene and J-gene trimming of TCR beta chains, and an independent cohort replicated the association. Linkage disequilibrium might explain the correlated functional status among segregating V segments, but an unknown experimental factor could not be excluded. A cluster of highly shared sequence variants was judged likely to be a technical artifact of the sequencing pipeline. A later genetic analysis reported fewer N-insertions in productive TCRs among donors in an Asian-associated ancestry cluster than the roughly 640-donor mean. In a later analysis, most CMV-associated TCR beta chains were found to appear HLA-restricted, with HLA associations seemingly driven largely by CMV exposure. Because some donors lacked HLA typing at each locus, the association tests relied only on the typed subset. The authors suggested that the approach could potentially be extended to other disease states and immunological phenotypes. A further reported finding was that TCR beta sequences accurately predicted the HLA-A and HLA-B alleles for most subjects in the first cohort. Strong co-occurrence of HLA alleles, especially DR and DQ, made assigning TCR associations to individual alleles difficult. Most TCR sequences were observed very rarely across donors, whereas some public TCRs were present in many individuals. Roughly uniform sequencing depth across donors was assumed in presence/absence analyses, although this assumption may not hold. The only immune exposure information available for the cohort was CMV serostatus. In an earlier analysis of about 540 of the donors, most TCR beta V segments were observed in productive rearrangements about 87% or about 30% of the time, broadly matching IMGT annotations. Cytomegalovirus status was reported to be diagnosed by the classifier with high specificity and sensitivity in both the original and validation cohorts. Specific HLA alleles were associated with roughly 17,000 TCR beta sequences at a false discovery rate of 0.05 in a later analysis. In vitro tests confirmed that three of the cytomegalovirus-associated TCR beta chains recognize cytomegalovirus antigens. In this cohort, only TCR beta chains were sequenced, and detectable features were limited by the absence of alpha or paired-chain data. The earlier analysis of nearly 600 of the donors excluded 15 to 20 rarely observed V segments, including chromosome 9 orphons, because counts were too low.

As regards this clone: This receptor's antigen is unknown. Per-base qualities were not stored, and no clone one base away is much larger.

The cohort comprised 710 or so healthy bone marrow donors. All cohort members were sampled while nominally healthy, although unrecorded immune exposures were likely present. The donor tested CMV seropositive, placing the donor among the roughly 270 seropositive members of the cohort. A peripheral blood sample was collected from each donor, and TCR beta sequencing was performed on peripheral blood mononuclear cells. Genomic DNA extraction from the blood cell samples was performed with the Qiagen DNeasy Blood Extraction Kit. The method was the immunoSEQ multiplex PCR assay. For the multiplex PCR, a mixture combining 60 forward primers for TCR Vbeta segments and 13 reverse primers for TCR Jbeta segments was used. The CDR3 region of rearranged TCR beta genes was amplified from genomic DNA with a multiplex PCR assay. Amplified TCR beta libraries were sequenced as 87-base-pair reads on the Illumina HiSeq System. As for how the authors treated the data: In a later analysis, 77 million or so unique TCR beta chains were counted across the roughly 670 repertoires, and roughly 11 million of these chains were shared by at least two donors. To remove PCR and sequencing errors, raw reads were error-corrected and collapsed into unique sequences using a nearest-neighbor algorithm that merged closely related sequences. V, D and J gene segments were assigned by aligning CDR3 sequences to IMGT reference sequences. For a sequence to be retained, at least a six-nucleotide match to both a V gene segment and a J gene segment was required. A rearrangement counted as productive if the CDR3 had no stop codons and remained in frame with V and J, and every other rearrangement counted as non-productive. CDR3 was defined by IMGT convention, running from the second conserved V-encoded cysteine to the conserved J-encoded phenylalanine. In an earlier analysis of 550 to 650 of the donors, sequences lacking an unambiguous match to a single V gene segment were excluded. In an earlier analysis of 587 of the donors, V segments were called functional above 56.7% productive rearrangements and were called segregating when the between-donor standard deviation exceeded 5%. A statistical classification framework was built for diagnosing cytomegalovirus status from the catalog of TCR beta chain sequences. A later analysis assigned V and J genes by comparing TCR nucleotide sequences with IMGT/GENE-DB human TR gene sequences. Using the TCRdist pipeline, a later analysis assigned CDR3 sequences along with most-parsimonious VDJ recombination scenarios. In a later analysis, each TCR beta chain was defined by its CDR3 amino acid sequence together with its V-gene family, and reads without a unique V-gene family were excluded. In a later analysis, 500 to 700 highly shared, low-generation-probability nucleotide sequences were removed to address suspected cross-contamination and a sequencing artifact. For each public chain, a later analysis derived a clonal expansion index from normalized ranks of inferred template counts within each repertoire. Generation probabilities in a later analysis came from a VDJ recombination model fitted to out-of-frame rearrangements, and those results were checked against IGoR. In a later analysis, hypergeometric tests were used to score TCR-TCR, TCR-HLA and TCR-CMV co-occurrence, with a repertoire-size bias correction applied to TCR pairs. A later analysis estimated false discovery rates by permuting HLA or CMV assignments 20 times. A later analysis grouped co-occurring TCRs with DBSCAN, adding TCRdist sequence similarity when clustering within HLA-allele-positive subsets. Repertoires with fewer than 30,000 or more than 120,000 public chains were left out of co-occurrence clustering, as were five repertoires with anomalous nucleotide sharing. TCRdb carries this immuneACCESS record with in-frame sequences only. Its versions omit some clonotypes, under half of them owing to an unresolved V gene in the studies checked, with the rest unexplained. That table gives V, J and clone size, and the DNA gave D and trimming. This sample holds about 120,000 clones; around 63% were observed only once. Less than 12% of the sample is in the top ten clones.

The sequenced sample was PBMCs. This TCR derives from a man aged 35 to 55 in good health and CMV-seropositive.

CDR3 region: CASSLWDMYQETQYF. In nucleotides, the sequence is TGTGCCAGCTCGCTCTGGGACATGTACCAAGAGACCCAGTACTTC. The V and J segments used are TRBV18 and TRBJ2-5, and possibly TRBD1, on 6 matching bases. Trimming takes 6 bases from V and 0 bases from J, and the germline ends sit 14 bases apart. From a lookup of the germline V gene, CDR1 and CDR2 are KGHSH and LQKENI. The CDR3 runs 15 residues from the cysteine to the phenylalanine. The read is trimmed to its CDR3 DNA, 45 bases read in frame from base 1.